The rows below give T cell receptor beta chains drawn from one sample of a study of blood T cell repertoires in COVID-19. Only in-frame clones appear in the TCRdb table, and some are missing; sequencing was by immunoSEQ multiplex PCR. Of 150,000 or so clones in the sample, about 80% were seen once. Sequenced material: peripheral blood. The receptors here all came from a woman aged 60 to 75 with COVID-19, enrolled during active disease. Both conserved end residues are part of each CDR3. Each record gives: V gene, J gene, D gene, CDR3 length, clone size, CDR3 DNA, CDR3 protein. A D gene is named only where the DNA matches it firmly. Clone size appears in some rows only: once, few, many, or a class for an expanded clone.

V gene: TRBV27; J gene: TRBJ1-2; D gene: TRBD1; CDR3 length: 15; clone size: NA; CDR3 DNA: TGTGCCAGCAGTGGCCACGGGACAGGGAACTATGGCTACACCTTC; CDR3 protein: CASSGHGTGNYGYTF
V gene: TRBV19; J gene: TRBJ1-5; D gene: NA; CDR3 length: 17; clone size: NA; CDR3 DNA: TGTGCCAGTAGTATCAACCTCCGAGTGCGGAGCAATCAGCCCCAGCATTTT; CDR3 protein: CASSINLRVRSNQPQHF
V gene: TRBV30; J gene: TRBJ1-6; D gene: TRBD1; CDR3 length: 15; clone size: NA; CDR3 DNA: TGTGCCTGGAGTGTACTGGAGACAGGGAATTCACCCCTCCACTTT; CDR3 protein: CAWSVLETGNSPLHF
V gene: TRBV20-1; J gene: TRBJ2-3; D gene: TRBD1; CDR3 length: 14; clone size: NA; CDR3 DNA: TGCAGTGCTAGTCGACAGGGTTACACAGATACGCAGTATTTT; CDR3 protein: CSASRQGYTDTQYF
V gene: TRBV2; J gene: TRBJ1-2; D gene: NA; CDR3 length: 14; clone size: NA; CDR3 DNA: TGTGCCAGCAGTGATCACAGGACGAGTCATGGCTACACCTTC; CDR3 protein: CASSDHRTSHGYTF
V gene: TRBV19; J gene: TRBJ1-2; D gene: TRBD1; CDR3 length: 16; clone size: NA; CDR3 DNA: TGTGCCAGTAGTATCCGGTCCATAACAGGGGGCGGTGGCTACACCTTC; CDR3 protein: CASSIRSITGGGGYTF
V gene: TRBV6-5; J gene: TRBJ1-1; D gene: TRBD1; CDR3 length: 14; clone size: NA; CDR3 DNA: TGTGCCAGCAGTTCAGGGGGAAGCGACACTGAAGCTTTCTTT; CDR3 protein: CASSSGGSDTEAFF
V gene: TRBV5-5; J gene: TRBJ1-5; D gene: TRBD1; CDR3 length: 15; clone size: NA; CDR3 DNA: TGTGCCAGCAGCTTGACAGGGGAGGACAATCAGCCCCAGCATTTT; CDR3 protein: CASSLTGEDNQPQHF
V gene: TRBV3-1/TRBV3-2; J gene: TRBJ2-7; D gene: TRBD1; CDR3 length: 15; clone size: once; CDR3 DNA: TGTGCCAGCAGCTGGGGACAGGGTGGGATCGACGAGCAGTACTTC; CDR3 protein: CASSWGQGGIDEQYF
V gene: TRBV2; J gene: TRBJ1-1; D gene: NA; CDR3 length: 17; clone size: NA; CDR3 DNA: TGTGCCAGCAGTGAAGCGGGATGGGGACTTGGGAGTACTGAAGCTTTCTTT; CDR3 protein: CASSEAGWGLGSTEAFF
V gene: TRBV9; J gene: TRBJ1-4; D gene: NA; CDR3 length: 12; clone size: NA; CDR3 DNA: TGTGCCAGCAGCGCACCAGGGAAAAAACTGTTTTTT; CDR3 protein: CASSAPGKKLFF
V gene: TRBV4-1; J gene: TRBJ1-6; D gene: TRBD1; CDR3 length: 15; clone size: NA; CDR3 DNA: TGCGCCAGCAGCCTCGACAGGGGGTTGGATTCACCCCTCCACTTT; CDR3 protein: CASSLDRGLDSPLHF
V gene: TRBV11-2; J gene: TRBJ2-5; D gene: TRBD2; CDR3 length: 16; clone size: NA; CDR3 DNA: TGTGCCAGCAGCTTAGGGGCTAGCGGGGTAGTTGAGACCCAGTACTTC; CDR3 protein: CASSLGASGVVETQYF
V gene: TRBV3-1/TRBV3-2; J gene: TRBJ2-3; D gene: NA; CDR3 length: 13; clone size: NA; CDR3 DNA: TGTGCCAGCAGCACGGGGGGCACAGATACGCAGTATTTT; CDR3 protein: CASSTGGTDTQYF
V gene: TRBV6-5; J gene: TRBJ1-2; D gene: NA; CDR3 length: 12; clone size: NA; CDR3 DNA: TGTGCCAGCAAGCCCGGGTACTATGGCTACACCTTC; CDR3 protein: CASKPGYYGYTF
V gene: TRBV6-5; J gene: TRBJ1-5; D gene: TRBD1; CDR3 length: 14; clone size: NA; CDR3 DNA: TGTGCCAGCAGTCGAGGGACAGGTGGCCAGCCCCAGCATTTT; CDR3 protein: CASSRGTGGQPQHF
V gene: TRBV20-1; J gene: TRBJ2-5; D gene: NA; CDR3 length: 11; clone size: many; CDR3 DNA: TGCAGTTTATGGGGAGAAGAGACCCAGTACTTC; CDR3 protein: CSLWGEETQYF
V gene: TRBV2; J gene: TRBJ1-3; D gene: NA; CDR3 length: 15; clone size: NA; CDR3 DNA: TGTGCCAGCAGTGTTGACAGTTACTCTGGAAACACCATATATTTT; CDR3 protein: CASSVDSYSGNTIYF
V gene: TRBV2; J gene: TRBJ1-5; D gene: TRBD1; CDR3 length: 13; clone size: NA; CDR3 DNA: TGTGCCAGCCAGATTACAGGGGTACAGCCCCAGCATTTT; CDR3 protein: CASQITGVQPQHF
V gene: TRBV11-3; J gene: TRBJ1-1; D gene: TRBD1; CDR3 length: 15; clone size: NA; CDR3 DNA: TGTGCCAGCAGCCCAGGACAGGGTATGAACACTGAAGCTTTCTTT; CDR3 protein: CASSPGQGMNTEAFF
V gene: TRBV20-1; J gene: TRBJ1-5; D gene: TRBD1; CDR3 length: 14; clone size: NA; CDR3 DNA: TGCAGTGCTAGTATCGGGGACAGGGAACAGCCCCAGCATTTT; CDR3 protein: CSASIGDREQPQHF
V gene: TRBV6-1; J gene: TRBJ2-1; D gene: NA; CDR3 length: 11; clone size: NA; CDR3 DNA: TGTGCCAGCAGTGAATCCGATGAGCAGTTCTTC; CDR3 protein: CASSESDEQFF
V gene: TRBV3-1/TRBV3-2; J gene: TRBJ1-4; D gene: NA; CDR3 length: 15; clone size: NA; CDR3 DNA: TGTGCCAGCAGCCAAGATAGGGGTACGAGTGAAAAACTGTTTTTT; CDR3 protein: CASSQDRGTSEKLFF
V gene: TRBV9; J gene: TRBJ1-1; D gene: NA; CDR3 length: 15; clone size: NA; CDR3 DNA: TGTGCCAGCAGCGTAGCGGCGGGGAAAAACACTGAAGCTTTCTTT; CDR3 protein: CASSVAAGKNTEAFF
V gene: TRBV4-1; J gene: TRBJ1-1; D gene: TRBD1; CDR3 length: 11; clone size: few; CDR3 DNA: TGCGCCAGCAGCAAAGGACAGGGGGCTTTCTTT; CDR3 protein: CASSKGQGAFF
V gene: TRBV19; J gene: TRBJ2-5; D gene: TRBD2; CDR3 length: 15; clone size: few; CDR3 DNA: TGTGCCAGTAGTGCATTAGCGGGAGGAGATGAGACCCAGTACTTC; CDR3 protein: CASSALAGGDETQYF
V gene: TRBV5-6; J gene: TRBJ1-4; D gene: NA; CDR3 length: 12; clone size: once; CDR3 DNA: TGTGCCAGCAGCTTGAACATCATAAAACTGTTTTTT; CDR3 protein: CASSLNIIKLFF
V gene: TRBV30; J gene: TRBJ1-4; D gene: TRBD1; CDR3 length: 14; clone size: NA; CDR3 DNA: TGTGCCTGGAGTCGGCGACAGGGATCTGAAAAACTGTTTTTT; CDR3 protein: CAWSRRQGSEKLFF
V gene: TRBV15; J gene: TRBJ2-5; D gene: TRBD1; CDR3 length: 14; clone size: NA; CDR3 DNA: TGTGCCACCAGCAGCCTGACAGGGGTCTGGACCCAGTACTTC; CDR3 protein: CATSSLTGVWTQYF
V gene: TRBV27; J gene: TRBJ1-5; D gene: TRBD1; CDR3 length: 15; clone size: NA; CDR3 DNA: TGTGCCAGCGGGACAGGCGCCCGGGGGGATCAGCCCCAGCATTTT; CDR3 protein: CASGTGARGDQPQHF
V gene: TRBV6-5; J gene: TRBJ1-2; D gene: NA; CDR3 length: 14; clone size: NA; CDR3 DNA: TGTGCCAGCAGTTACGAACGACAGCGATATGGCTACACCTTC; CDR3 protein: CASSYERQRYGYTF
V gene: TRBV12-3/TRBV12-4; J gene: TRBJ1-2; D gene: NA; CDR3 length: 13; clone size: NA; CDR3 DNA: TGTGCCAGCAGGGGCCAGGGGTTCTATGGCTACACCTTC; CDR3 protein: CASRGQGFYGYTF
V gene: TRBV2; J gene: TRBJ2-7; D gene: NA; CDR3 length: 15; clone size: NA; CDR3 DNA: TGTGCCAGCAGTGGGACTGGGACACTCAGTTACGAGCAGTACTTC; CDR3 protein: CASSGTGTLSYEQYF
V gene: TRBV10-3; J gene: TRBJ1-5; D gene: NA; CDR3 length: 13; clone size: NA; CDR3 DNA: TGTGCCATCAGTATGTCGGTCTGGCAGCCCCAGCATTTT; CDR3 protein: CAISMSVWQPQHF
V gene: TRBV29-1; J gene: TRBJ1-4; D gene: NA; CDR3 length: 13; clone size: NA; CDR3 DNA: TGCAGCGTTGAAGAAGAGGTGAATGAAAAACTGTTTTTT; CDR3 protein: CSVEEEVNEKLFF
V gene: TRBV20-1; J gene: TRBJ2-7; D gene: TRBD1; CDR3 length: 13; clone size: NA; CDR3 DNA: TGCAGTGCTAGTAAGGGACAGGGGTTCGAGCAGTACTTC; CDR3 protein: CSASKGQGFEQYF
V gene: TRBV11-2; J gene: TRBJ2-5; D gene: TRBD2; CDR3 length: 13; clone size: NA; CDR3 DNA: TGTGCCAGCAGCACGGGACACCAGAGCGGGGGGGACTTC; CDR3 protein: CASSTGHQSGGDF
V gene: TRBV5-1; J gene: TRBJ1-5; D gene: NA; CDR3 length: 17; clone size: NA; CDR3 DNA: TGCGCCAGCAGCTTGGAGCCCTCGGGATATAGCAATCAGCCCCAGCATTTT; CDR3 protein: CASSLEPSGYSNQPQHF
V gene: TRBV27; J gene: TRBJ1-6; D gene: NA; CDR3 length: 22; clone size: NA; CDR3 DNA: TGTGCCAGCAGTTTTTTTCCCCCGACAGGCGTATCCCTGAGCTCCTATAATTCACCCCTCCACTTT; CDR3 protein: CASSFFPPTGVSLSSYNSPLHF
V gene: TRBV3-1/TRBV3-2; J gene: TRBJ1-4; D gene: NA; CDR3 length: 17; clone size: once; CDR3 DNA: TGTGCCAGCAGCCAAGAAAGTAGCGGACTTTTTAATGAAAAACTGTTTTTT; CDR3 protein: CASSQESSGLFNEKLFF
V gene: TRBV24-1; J gene: TRBJ2-1; D gene: TRBD1; CDR3 length: 14; clone size: NA; CDR3 DNA: TGTGCCACCAGTGCCCTCGGGACAGGCGATGAGCAGTTCTTC; CDR3 protein: CATSALGTGDEQFF